The clone carrying this T cell receptor (beta chain) showed up many times. V dropped 4 bases and J dropped 9 bases, with 19 bases sitting between them. The CDR3 consists of 15 residues. In germline, CDR1 is MNHNS, CDR2 SASEGT. TCRdb re-called the 5' RACE reads through MiXCR, storing one row per CDR3 protein. The sample lists roughly 32,000 distinct CDR3 sequences, about 6.3% occurring once. The data were obtained in a study of T cells after yellow fever vaccination. Study details: Among memory cells, EM, EMRA, CM and Tscm subsets were sorted using CD3, CD45RA, CCR7 and CD95. It was SMART-Seq v4 Ultra Low Input that prepared the fractions with low cell numbers. Findings and limits, study-wide: Most primary-vaccination clones reappeared after the booster (approximately 95% CD4, 75% to 90% CD8). Detection of almost all vaccine-responding clonotypes in sorted memory subsets failed on day 0.

The source was PBMCs, either bulk or a sorted T-cell subset (CD4+, CD8+, memory, or dextramer-sorted; not recorded which), collected on the day of the first yellow fever vaccination. The chain carries TRBV6-1 and TRBJ1-5; D call uncertain. The TCR comes from a man aged 18 to 30 who received the YFV17D yellow fever vaccine. CDR3 DNA: TGTGCCAGCAGTGGCGGCCGCTCGCTTGGGCGGCCCCAGCATTTT. Protein: CASSGGRSLGRPQHF.